Sequencing of this T cell receptor beta chain was carried out in a study of CD8+CD57+ T cells in acquired aplastic anemia. CD8+CD57+ cell expansion, shown by flow cytometry, had occurred in the patients selected for sequencing. The table lists this clonotype with many counts. Germline CDR1 MDHEN, CDR2 SYDVKM. This CDR3 comprises 13 residues. V shed 7 bases and J shed 0 bases, with 9 bases lying between them. Profiling of TCR beta VDJ combinations and CDR3 sequences used genomic DNA as template. TCRdb re-derived calls from the reads in MiXCR, one entry per CDR3 protein. The sample records about 180,000 distinct CDR3 sequences, around 48% being singletons.

The TCR sequence derives from a human donor with aplastic anemia. Material: sorted CD4+, CD8+, or CD8+CD57+ T cells (not recorded which) from PBMCs. The chain combines TRBV28 with TRBJ1-2; D unresolved. CDR3 nucleotide sequence: TGTGCCAGCACTACCACCTCTAACTATGGCTACACCTTC. Translation gives CASTTTSNYGYTF.